Listed below are T cell receptor beta chains from one sample, sequenced in a study. Only in-frame clones appear in the TCRdb table, and some are missing; sequencing was by immunoSEQ multiplex PCR. This sample has approximately 70,000 clones, with over 85% found just once. The sample consisted of PBMCs. The receptors were gathered from a man between 35 and 55 years old with rheumatoid arthritis. Both conserved end residues are part of each CDR3. D genes are given only for firm matches. The size field is filled for only some rows; it gives once, few, many or a size class.

clone_size: .; j_call: TRBJ2-1; v_call: TRBV5-1; d_call: .; cdr3_aa: CASSLFSGASYNEQFF; cdr3_nt: TGCGCCAGCAGCTTGTTTTCTGGGGCTTCCTACAATGAGCAGTTCTTC
clone_size: once; j_call: TRBJ2-7; v_call: TRBV28; d_call: .; cdr3_aa: CASSLGSGYEQYF; cdr3_nt: TGTGCCAGCAGTTTAGGATCCGGGTACGAGCAGTACTTC
clone_size: .; j_call: TRBJ2-5; v_call: TRBV7-2; d_call: .; cdr3_aa: CASSLSGVQETQYF; cdr3_nt: TGTGCCAGCAGCTTATCCGGGGTCCAAGAGACCCAGTACTTC
clone_size: .; j_call: TRBJ2-7; v_call: TRBV7-8; d_call: .; cdr3_aa: CASSLDRPYEQYF; cdr3_nt: TGTGCCAGCAGCTTAGACAGACCCTACGAGCAGTACTTC
clone_size: .; j_call: TRBJ1-6; v_call: TRBV7-9; d_call: .; cdr3_aa: CASSWGSVPSSYNSPLHF; cdr3_nt: TGTGCCAGCAGCTGGGGTTCGGTGCCGAGCTCCTATAATTCACCCCTCCACTTT
clone_size: once; j_call: TRBJ1-2; v_call: TRBV6-2/TRBV6-3; d_call: TRBD1; cdr3_aa: CASSYISTGSGYTF; cdr3_nt: TGTGCCAGCAGTTACATCTCGACAGGGTCTGGCTACACCTTC
clone_size: .; j_call: TRBJ1-1; v_call: TRBV3-1/TRBV3-2; d_call: .; cdr3_aa: CASSQVWAANTEAFF; cdr3_nt: TGTGCCAGCAGCCAAGTTTGGGCAGCGAACACTGAAGCTTTCTTT
clone_size: .; j_call: TRBJ2-5; v_call: TRBV5-1; d_call: .; cdr3_aa: CASSLPQGTQETQYF; cdr3_nt: TGCGCCAGCAGCTTACCACAGGGGACTCAAGAGACCCAGTACTTC
clone_size: .; j_call: TRBJ2-1; v_call: TRBV5-1; d_call: .; cdr3_aa: CASSLGPFKDNEQFF; cdr3_nt: TGCGCCAGCAGCTTGGGGCCTTTTAAGGACAATGAGCAGTTCTTC
clone_size: .; j_call: TRBJ2-7; v_call: TRBV6-5; d_call: TRBD2; cdr3_aa: CASSYSFLAGGEQYF; cdr3_nt: TGTGCCAGCAGTTACTCGTTTCTAGCGGGAGGCGAGCAGTACTTC
clone_size: .; j_call: TRBJ2-2; v_call: TRBV30; d_call: TRBD2; cdr3_aa: CAWSLIGLAGMSTGELFF; cdr3_nt: TGTGCCTGGAGTCTCATAGGACTAGCGGGAATGTCCACCGGGGAGCTGTTTTTT
clone_size: .; j_call: TRBJ1-4; v_call: TRBV15; d_call: .; cdr3_aa: CATSRHGQKKNEKLFF; cdr3_nt: TGTGCCACCAGCAGGCACGGACAGAAGAAGAATGAAAAACTGTTTTTT
clone_size: once; j_call: TRBJ2-5; v_call: TRBV11-2; d_call: TRBD2; cdr3_aa: CASSLDGAGNQETQYF; cdr3_nt: TGTGCCAGCAGCTTAGACGGAGCGGGGAACCAAGAGACCCAGTACTTC
clone_size: .; j_call: TRBJ2-3; v_call: TRBV7-9; d_call: TRBD1; cdr3_aa: CASSSDRGSADTQYF; cdr3_nt: TGTGCCAGCAGCTCGGACAGGGGGTCCGCAGATACGCAGTATTTT
clone_size: .; j_call: TRBJ2-7; v_call: TRBV6-5; d_call: TRBD1; cdr3_aa: CASRGDRASYEQYF; cdr3_nt: TGTGCCAGCAGGGGGGACAGGGCCTCCTACGAGCAGTACTTC
clone_size: .; j_call: TRBJ1-6; v_call: TRBV5-1; d_call: .; cdr3_aa: CASSGGEVVANSPLHF; cdr3_nt: TGCGCCAGCAGTGGGGGGGAAGTGGTAGCTAATTCACCCCTCCACTTT
clone_size: .; j_call: TRBJ2-7; v_call: TRBV4-2; d_call: .; cdr3_aa: CASSQDYGYSYEQYF; cdr3_nt: TGTGCCAGCAGCCAAGATTACGGGTACTCCTACGAGCAGTACTTC
clone_size: .; j_call: TRBJ2-7; v_call: TRBV27; d_call: .; cdr3_aa: CASKAAHEQYF; cdr3_nt: TGTGCCAGCAAGGCGGCCCACGAGCAGTACTTC
clone_size: once; j_call: TRBJ2-7; v_call: TRBV6-5; d_call: TRBD1; cdr3_aa: CASREDRGTYEQYF; cdr3_nt: TGTGCCAGCAGAGAGGACAGGGGGACCTACGAGCAGTACTTC
clone_size: .; j_call: TRBJ1-1; v_call: TRBV5-1; d_call: TRBD1; cdr3_aa: CASNSGTGRTEAFF; cdr3_nt: TGCGCCAGCAATTCAGGGACAGGGAGGACTGAAGCTTTCTTT
clone_size: .; j_call: TRBJ2-3; v_call: TRBV5-1; d_call: TRBD1; cdr3_aa: CASSRVLTGQGRDTQYF; cdr3_nt: TGCGCCAGCAGTCGGGTACTGACGGGACAGGGCAGAGATACGCAGTATTTT
clone_size: .; j_call: TRBJ2-2; v_call: TRBV19; d_call: .; cdr3_aa: CASSIRGLDTGELFF; cdr3_nt: TGTGCCAGTAGTATCCGGGGGTTGGACACCGGGGAGCTGTTTTTT
clone_size: .; j_call: TRBJ1-4; v_call: TRBV27; d_call: .; cdr3_aa: CASSSLQGYGEKLFF; cdr3_nt: TGTGCCAGCAGTTCCCTTCAGGGGTACGGCGAAAAACTGTTTTTT
clone_size: .; j_call: TRBJ2-1; v_call: TRBV10-1; d_call: .; cdr3_aa: CASSVGGSYNEQFF; cdr3_nt: TGCGCCAGCAGTGTGGGTGGGTCCTACAATGAGCAGTTCTTC
clone_size: .; j_call: TRBJ2-7; v_call: TRBV28; d_call: TRBD2; cdr3_aa: CASSYQLAGIYEQYF; cdr3_nt: TGTGCCAGCAGTTATCAGCTAGCGGGAATCTACGAGCAGTACTTC
clone_size: .; j_call: TRBJ2-3; v_call: TRBV6-5; d_call: .; cdr3_aa: CASSSRSGTTTDTQYF; cdr3_nt: TGTGCCAGCAGTTCTCGATCCGGGACAACTACAGATACGCAGTATTTT
clone_size: once; j_call: TRBJ2-1; v_call: TRBV3-1/TRBV3-2; d_call: TRBD2; cdr3_aa: CASSQDRLAGGPDYNEQFF; cdr3_nt: TGTGCCAGCAGCCAAGACCGACTAGCGGGGGGGCCGGATTATAATGAGCAGTTCTTC
clone_size: .; j_call: TRBJ2-3; v_call: TRBV12-5; d_call: TRBD2; cdr3_aa: CASGFGLAGGPFTDTQYF; cdr3_nt: TGTGCTAGTGGTTTTGGGCTAGCGGGAGGCCCTTTCACAGATACGCAGTATTTT
clone_size: .; j_call: TRBJ2-1; v_call: TRBV6-5; d_call: .; cdr3_aa: CASNPGSIRNNEQFF; cdr3_nt: TGTGCCAGCAACCCTGGCTCAATCAGAAACAATGAGCAGTTCTTC
clone_size: once; j_call: TRBJ1-2; v_call: TRBV29-1; d_call: TRBD1; cdr3_aa: CSVRQGASYGYTF; cdr3_nt: TGCAGCGTTAGACAGGGGGCCTCCTATGGCTACACCTTC
clone_size: .; j_call: TRBJ2-5; v_call: TRBV11-2; d_call: TRBD1; cdr3_aa: CASSLAGTGGRQETQYF; cdr3_nt: TGTGCCAGCAGCTTAGCGGGGACAGGGGGACGGCAAGAGACCCAGTACTTC
clone_size: .; j_call: TRBJ1-1; v_call: TRBV19; d_call: .; cdr3_aa: CASSRQARGNTEAFF; cdr3_nt: TGTGCCAGTAGCCGACAGGCCAGGGGGAACACTGAAGCTTTCTTT
clone_size: .; j_call: TRBJ1-5; v_call: TRBV7-8; d_call: .; cdr3_aa: CASSRRKSNQPQHF; cdr3_nt: TGTGCCAGCAGCCGTCGGAAGAGCAATCAGCCCCAGCATTTT
clone_size: .; j_call: TRBJ1-5; v_call: TRBV7-2; d_call: TRBD1; cdr3_aa: CASATGVYSNQPQHF; cdr3_nt: TGTGCCAGCGCTACAGGGGTTTATAGCAATCAGCCCCAGCATTTT
clone_size: .; j_call: TRBJ2-7; v_call: TRBV18; d_call: .; cdr3_aa: CASSPPSSYEQYF; cdr3_nt: TGTGCCAGCTCACCACCCTCAAGCTACGAGCAGTACTTC
clone_size: .; j_call: TRBJ1-1; v_call: TRBV3-1/TRBV3-2; d_call: .; cdr3_aa: CASSQEGARAFF; cdr3_nt: TGTGCCAGCAGCCAAGAGGGGGCTAGGGCTTTCTTT
clone_size: .; j_call: TRBJ1-3; v_call: TRBV23-1; d_call: .; cdr3_aa: CASSRGKGRVEIVAGNTIYF; cdr3_nt: TGCGCCAGCTCTAGGGGGAAGGGCAGGGTGGAAATAGTTGCTGGAAACACCATATATTTT
clone_size: .; j_call: TRBJ1-1; v_call: TRBV5-8; d_call: .; cdr3_aa: CASSSWRTEAFF; cdr3_nt: TGTGCCAGCAGCAGTTGGCGGACTGAAGCTTTCTTT